This T cell receptor (beta chain) was identified in a study of breast tumors, draining lymph nodes, adjacent tissues. Overall study findings and caveats: Tumor TCR diversity was below lymph nodes but above nontumor tissue. Findings are consistent with lymph node origin and intratumoral expansion of most tumor T cells.

The lymph nodes were axillary draining lymph nodes from breast cancer patients. V lost 1 base and J 5 bases, leaving 18 bases between the germline ends. CDR1 GTSNPN and CDR2 SVGIG come from the germline V gene (reference sequence). CDR3 length: 15 residues. TCRdb re-derived calls from the multiplex PCR reads in MiXCR, one entry per CDR3 protein. The sample contains fewer than 140,000 distinct CDR3 sequences, under 40% of which appear only once. This clonotype was seen at least ten times. What it binds is unknown. The sample taken for sequencing was axillary lymph node tissue. V usage is TRBV30 and J usage is TRBJ2-7, with D perhaps matching TRBD2 (7 bases). The source of this sequence is a female donor with breast cancer. Some clones in this sample may be carry-over from other donors' samples. CDR3 region: CAWSETGRVQNEQYF. CDR3 DNA sequence: TGTGCCTGGAGTGAAACAGGGAGGGTACAAAACGAGCAGTACTTC.